This TCR beta chain was recorded in a study of cytomegalovirus exposure and HLA in healthy donors. The wider study: For the roughly 370 genotyped donors, over 80% fell within the Caucasian-associated ancestry cluster.

60 Vbeta and 13 Jbeta primers were used in PCR. The protocol was immunoSEQ multiplex PCR, while the TCRdb copy is restricted to in-frame clones and leaves out a portion. This sample carries just over 150,000 clones, about 73% of them seen once, and the ten largest clones take approximately 3%. Remarks on this clone: The antigen is not known.

Whole-study results and caveats: There were fewer than 200 TCR beta chains listed as cytomegalovirus-associated. Among the most significant clusters, several appeared linked to common viral pathogens in a later analysis. It was reported that TCR beta sequences correctly inferred the HLA-A and HLA-B alleles for most subjects.

The CDR3 sequence is 15 residues long. Germline loops: CDR1 SGHRS, CDR2 YFSETQ. J was trimmed by 5 bases and V by 4 bases; bases with no gene match: 10. The sequence was obtained from a woman in her 40s in good health and CMV-seronegative. This rearrangement joins TRBV5-1 to TRBJ2-5, with 8 bases matching TRBD2. Material for sequencing was PBMCs. The CDR3 reads CASSGGAGAGETQYF. The CDR3 DNA follows: TGCGCCAGCAGCGGGGGAGCGGGGGCCGGGGAGACCCAGTACTTC.